Shown below are 20 T cell receptor beta chains from a single sample sequenced in a study of blood T cell repertoires in COVID-19 (TCRdb year 2020). Library prep was done by the immunoSEQ multiplex PCR assay. TCRdb limited this immuneACCESS table to in-frame rearrangements with V and J called. A share of clones is missing; checked studies link under half to unresolved V genes, and the rest is unexplained. The sample has approximately 45,000 clones on record, approximately 90% of them singletons. Together, the top ten hold under 6.5% of the sample. Sequences were obtained from peripheral blood. All receptors come from a man in his 70s with acute or convalescent COVID-19.

The V call is TRBV24-1, the J call TRBJ2-3; 8 positions match TRBD1. Germline CDR1 KGHDR, CDR2 SFDVKD. The J segment lost 2 bases and the V segment lost 4 bases, leaving 4 bases of the junction unmatched. This CDR3 spans 15 amino acids. CDR3 nucleotides: TGTGCCACCAGTGACGGACAGGGTCACACAGATACGCAGTATTTT. This gives the protein CATSDGQGHTDTQYF.

The chain's CDR3 is CASSSFLAREEKLFF. CDR3 DNA: TGTGCCAGCAGCTCCTTTCTTGCTAGGGAGGAAAAACTGTTTTTT. The V gene is TRBV11-2, the J gene TRBJ1-4; no clear D. CDR1 is SGHAT, CDR2 FQNNGV, per germline. Trimming left V 4 bases short and J 8 bases short, with 17 bases between. CDR3 size: 15 residues.

The chain links TRBV11-1 to TRBJ2-7, with no clear D. The CDR3 runs to 15 residues. Germline loops: CDR1 SGHAT, CDR2 FQDESV (reference sequence). The V gene lost 2 bases and the J gene lost 3 bases, with 14 bases spanning the gap. The CDR3 DNA is TGTGCCAGCAGCTTATCTCGTAGCAGCAGCTACGAGCAGTACTTC. It yields the protein CASSLSRSSSYEQYF.

This chain joins TRBV5-1 and TRBJ1-1; 11 bases are shared with TRBD1. The V segment lost 4 bases and the J segment 2 bases; nucleotides outside the gene matches: 10. Germline assignment: CDR1 SGHRS and CDR2 YFSETQ. This CDR3 is built from 17 residues. The CDR3 DNA sequence: TGCGCCAGCAGCACTAGGGACAGGGGGTGGACAAACACTGAAGCTTTCTTT. Translated, it gives CASSTRDRGWTNTEAFF. Based on the CDR3 plus reference TRBV5-1 and TRBJ1-1, the full variable domain is KAGVTQTPRYLIKTRGQQVTLSCSPISGHRSVSWYQQTPGQGLQFLFEYFSETQRNKGNFPGRFSGRQFSNSRSEMNVSTLELGDSALYLCASSTRDRGWTNTEAFFGQGTRLTVV.

The genes are TRBV6-5 and TRBJ2-7; 9 nucleotides align to TRBD1. The CDR3 length is 14 residues. The germline gives CDR1 MNHEY, CDR2 SVGAGI. J was trimmed by 4 bases and V by 7 bases; bases with no gene match: 8. The CDR3: CASKPQGAGYEQYF. The CDR3 region has the DNA TGTGCCAGCAAACCACAGGGGGCCGGTTACGAGCAGTACTTC.

The chain is built from TRBV7-4 and TRBJ1-6; D may be TRBD1 (6 bases). Trimming stripped 7 bases from V and 0 bases from J, with 13 bases between. The germline V gene encodes CDR1 SGHVT and CDR2 SQSDAQ. The length of the CDR3 is 16 residues. Here the CDR3 reads CASNCTGSSYNSPLHF. The CDR3 DNA follows: TGTGCCAGCAACTGTACAGGGAGCTCCTATAATTCACCCCTCCACTTT.

This chain connects TRBV7-6 to TRBJ2-2; 10 bases are shared with TRBD1. The junction had 8 bases not matched to a gene; V was cut back by 5 bases and J by 5 bases. This CDR3 is built from 16 residues. In germline, CDR1 is SGHVS, CDR2 FNYEAQ. The CDR3 region is CASSRRQGAGTGELFF. Written as DNA, the CDR3 is TGTGCCAGCAGCCGGAGACAGGGGGCCGGTACCGGGGAGCTGTTTTTT.

The chain joins TRBV18 to TRBJ1-1; 7 bases are shared with TRBD1. Germline CDR1 reads KGHSH; CDR2 reads LQKENI. After removal of 3 bases from V and 4 bases from J, the junction contained 11 bases not matched to a gene. This CDR3 has 16 residues. CDR3 residues: CASSPERKTGFTEAFF. CDR3 DNA: TGTGCCAGCTCACCTGAGCGAAAGACAGGGTTCACTGAAGCTTTCTTT.

The J gene is TRBJ2-6, the V gene TRBV9; D is perhaps TRBD2 (5 bases). Looked up from germline, CDR1 is SGDLS and CDR2 is YYNGEE. There are 14 residues in the CDR3. With 6 bases removed from V and 4 bases from J, the gap between germline ends came to 11 bases. This CDR3 is CASTRSGGANVLTF. The CDR3 region has the DNA TGTGCCAGCACCCGAAGCGGAGGGGCCAACGTCCTGACTTTC. The whole variable domain, filled in from reference TRBV9 and TRBJ2-6, reads DSGVTQTPKHLITATGQRVTLRCSPRSGDLSVYWYQQSLDQGLQFLIQYYNGEERAKGNILERFSAQQFPDLHSELNLSSLELGDSALYFCASTRSGGANVLTFGAGSRLTVL.

This chain connects TRBV24-1 to TRBJ1-2, with D perhaps TRBD1 (5 bases). Trimming removed 6 bases at V and 7 bases at J, with 17 bases between. Germline V gene data show CDR1 as KGHDR and CDR2 as SFDVKD. This CDR3 spans 14 amino acids. The CDR3 reads CATSSAAGVIGYTF. The CDR3 DNA is TGTGCCACCAGTTCAGCGGCGGGGGTCATTGGCTACACCTTC.

This chain links TRBV5-8 with TRBJ1-1; no firm D call. The V end lost 1 base, the J end lost 0 bases, and 10 bases lay between the germline ends. Germline-derived CDR1 and CDR2 are SGHTS and YDEGEE. CDR3 size: 15 residues. CDR3 nucleotide sequence: TGTGCCAGCAGCTTGTCTCCTTCCTTGAACACTGAAGCTTTCTTT. As protein: CASSLSPSLNTEAFF.

This sequence joins TRBV4-2 and TRBJ1-3; 7 bases are shared with TRBD1. Germline assignment: CDR1 LGHNA and CDR2 YNFKEQ. After removal of 0 bases from V and 4 bases from J, the junction contained 9 bases not matched to a gene. CDR3 length equals 17 residues. CDR3 amino acids: CASSQDPGTAYGNTIYF. The CDR3 DNA reads TGTGCCAGCAGCCAAGATCCAGGGACAGCATACGGAAACACCATATATTTT.

This clone was seen a single time. The gene calls are TRBV27 and TRBJ2-7; 7 bases are a match to TRBD1. The trim removed 4 bases at V and 1 base at J, leaving 10 bases unmatched. The CDR3 covers 16 residues. The V gene's germline CDR1 is MNHEY and CDR2 SMNVEV (reference sequence). Here the CDR3 DNA reads TGTGCCAGCAGTTCCGCATCGACAGGGTTATCCTACGAGCAGTACTTC. Its translation: CASSSASTGLSYEQYF.

This chain uses TRBV13 with TRBJ2-7; 7 bases are a match to TRBD1. Trimming took 3 bases from V and 3 from J; bases not matched to a gene: 8. Germline V gene sequence: CDR1 PRHDT, CDR2 FYEKMQ (reference sequence). The CDR3 runs 15 residues. The CDR3 sequence: CASSFGRGNNYEQYF. The CDR3 nucleotides are TGTGCCAGCAGCTTTGGCAGGGGGAACAACTACGAGCAGTACTTC. The whole variable domain, remainder taken from reference TRBV13 and TRBJ2-7, is AAGVIQSPRHLIKEKRETATLKCYPIPRHDTVYWYQQGPGQDPQFLISFYEKMQSDKGSIPDRFSAQQFSDYHSELNMSSLELGDSALYFCASSFGRGNNYEQYFGPGTRLTVT.

V is TRBV5-1 and J is TRBJ2-3, with 11 bases aligning to TRBD1. There are 15 residues in the CDR3. Trimming at V came to 4 bases and at J to 7 bases, leaving 8 bases not matched to a gene. CDR1 and CDR2 from the germline V gene are SGHRS and YFSETQ. CDR3 protein: CASSPGTGGANTQYF. CDR3 in DNA: TGCGCCAGCAGCCCCGGGACAGGGGGTGCGAATACGCAGTATTTT.

V and J are TRBV5-8 and TRBJ2-1, with TRBD2 matching 12 bases. The CDR3 runs to 20 residues. Germline assignment: CDR1 SGHTS and CDR2 YDEGEE. After removal of 2 bases from V and 4 bases from J, the junction contained 16 bases not matched to a gene. Here the CDR3 reads CASSFSPSGGAGQRYNEQFF. CDR3 nucleotide sequence: TGTGCCAGCAGCTTCAGTCCTAGCGGGGGGGCAGGACAGAGATACAATGAGCAGTTCTTC.

This clone was seen a single time. V is TRBV6-5 and J is TRBJ2-7, with 9 bases aligning to TRBD1. The CDR3 runs 15 residues. V shed 2 bases, J shed 6 bases, and the junction held 8 bases outside the gene matches. Germline V gives CDR1 MNHEY, CDR2 SVGAGI. CDR3 sequence reads: CASSYGQGSPSEQYF. The CDR3 DNA reads as TGTGCCAGCAGTTACGGACAGGGGTCACCTTCCGAGCAGTACTTC.

The rearrangement uses TRBV6-5 and TRBJ1-2; 7 nucleotides line up with TRBD1. Germline values: CDR1 MNHEY, CDR2 SVGAGI. The CDR3 is made up of 14 amino acids. Germline trimming cut 1 base from V and 4 bases from J; bases unmatched to any gene: 3. CDR3 bases: TGTGCCAGCAGTTACTTACAGGGGAGCTATGGCTACACCTTC. This codes for CASSYLQGSYGYTF.

The V gene is TRBV5-1, the J gene TRBJ1-1; 7 positions match TRBD1. Germline V lookup: CDR1 SGHRS, CDR2 YFSETQ. The ends lost 5 bases at V and 1 base at J; junction bases unmatched: 5. The CDR3 covers 14 residues. The CDR3 loop is CASRPGGENTEAFF. Written as DNA, the CDR3 is TGCGCCAGCAGGCCAGGGGGAGAGAACACTGAAGCTTTCTTT.

The table lists this clone with a few counts. V and J are TRBV2 and TRBJ2-6, with a possible D match to TRBD1 (6 bases). The germline V gene has CDR1 SNHLY and CDR2 FYNNEI. The ends were cut back, 3 bases at V and 2 bases at J, with 11 bases in the middle. This CDR3 is 16 amino acids long. CDR3 DNA sequence: TGTGCCAGCAGTGATCAGGGGTCCCCTGGGGCCAACGTCCTGACTTTC. Protein product: CASSDQGSPGANVLTF.